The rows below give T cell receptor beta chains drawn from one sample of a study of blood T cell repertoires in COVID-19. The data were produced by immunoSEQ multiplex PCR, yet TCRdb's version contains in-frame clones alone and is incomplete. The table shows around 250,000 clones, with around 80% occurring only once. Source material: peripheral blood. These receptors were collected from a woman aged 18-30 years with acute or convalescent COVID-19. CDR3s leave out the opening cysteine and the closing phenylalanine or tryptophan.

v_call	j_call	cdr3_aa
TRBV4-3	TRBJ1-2	ASSQDMGTTTNYGYT
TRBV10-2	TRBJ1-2	ASTGQGGGYGYT
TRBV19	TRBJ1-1	ASSIGTGKAF
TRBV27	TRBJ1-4	ASSLYRGVVEKLF
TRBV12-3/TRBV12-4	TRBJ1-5	ASSLSGHQPQH
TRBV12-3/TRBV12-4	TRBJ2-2	ATRLAGAGELF
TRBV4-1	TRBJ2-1	ASSKGGNSGSSYNEQF
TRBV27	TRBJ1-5	ATELRGSEGVNQPQH
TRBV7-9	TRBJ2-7	ASSQGTAYEQY
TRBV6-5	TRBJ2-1	ASSPRPLSLNEQF
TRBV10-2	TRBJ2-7	ASSDRVNEQY
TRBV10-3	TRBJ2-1	AISVTASSYNEQF
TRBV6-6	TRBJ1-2	ASSFDRGRGYGYT
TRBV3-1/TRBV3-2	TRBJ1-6	ASSQLVPGVGRYSPLH
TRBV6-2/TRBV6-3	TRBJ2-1	ASSYGTEGGEQF
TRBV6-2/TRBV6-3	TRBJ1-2	ASSRLDRGYYGYT
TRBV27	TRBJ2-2	ASSSQGAGELF
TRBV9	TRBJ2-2	ASSVGRGPTGELF
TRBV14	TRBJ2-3	ASSQVTSGRSDTQY
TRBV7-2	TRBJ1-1	ASRRNTEAF
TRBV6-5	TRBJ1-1	ASCGRDGAEAF
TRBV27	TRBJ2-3	ASSSIAGGPPDTQY
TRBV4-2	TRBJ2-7	ASSQTGASSYEQY
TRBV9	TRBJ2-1	ASSVGGTSPYNEQF
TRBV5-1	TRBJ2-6	ASSLYTGANVLT
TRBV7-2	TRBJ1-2	ASSASTGKANYGYT
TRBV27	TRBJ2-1	ASSEPGTNLYNEQF
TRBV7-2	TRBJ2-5	ASSFHSQETQY
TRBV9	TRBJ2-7	ASSVASGGLYEQY
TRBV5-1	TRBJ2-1	ASSFTAGYLNEQF
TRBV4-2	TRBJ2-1	ASSQGEGGVYNEQF
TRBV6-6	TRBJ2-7	ASTAQGAGEQY
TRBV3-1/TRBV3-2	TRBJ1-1	ASRPAGNQAEAF
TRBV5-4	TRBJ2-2	ASSTGLAGGTGELF
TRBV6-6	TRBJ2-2	ASRSGSGGELF
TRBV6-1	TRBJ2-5	ASSERVSGRIGEETQY
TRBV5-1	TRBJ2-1	ASSQNTLAGANNEQF
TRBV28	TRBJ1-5	ASSSAGGGQPQH
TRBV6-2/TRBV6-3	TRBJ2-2	ASSVRDTGELF
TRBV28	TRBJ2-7	ASVLAGANEQY
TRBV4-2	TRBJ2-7	ASSQAGYEQY
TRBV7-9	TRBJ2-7	ASSSSGRGYEQY
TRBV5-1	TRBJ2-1	ASSLDGHFNEQF
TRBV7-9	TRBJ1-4	ASSPTLDIEGQGIQKLF
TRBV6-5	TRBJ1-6	ASSTRQGPPLH
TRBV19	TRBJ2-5	ASSKSSGYQETQY
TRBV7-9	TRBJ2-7	ASSSDREYEQY
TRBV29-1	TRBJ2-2	SVRQGAASRAGELF
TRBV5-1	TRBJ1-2	ASSSQTGGYGYT
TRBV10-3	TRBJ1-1	AIRRAGKMNTEAF
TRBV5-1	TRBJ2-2	AGSLTGNTGELF
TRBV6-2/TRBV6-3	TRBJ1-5	ASSYISGFNQPQH
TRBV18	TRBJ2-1	ASSPSAGGSNEQF
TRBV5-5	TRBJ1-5	ASSLEASVKNQPQH